The present TCR beta chain was sequenced within a study of OX40 agonist ivuxolimab in advanced cancers. Notes on the study in general: Among the lowest peripheral clonal expansion occurred in 0.1-3.0 mg/kg partial responders.

About this clone: As yet, its antigen is unknown. The junction and the germline gene differ at one end; a read error may be behind it.

The data were produced by immunoSEQ multiplex PCR, yet TCRdb's version contains in-frame clones alone and is incomplete. The sample has over 80,000 clones; 90% to 95% are singletons. Germline V gives CDR1 SSHAT, CDR2 FNYEAQ (reference sequence). The CDR3 loop spans 14 amino acids. This chain connects TRBV7-7 to TRBJ2-3, with 9 bases that match TRBD2. The sequences come from CD4+ or CD8+ T cells sorted from blood, collected in a trial of the OX40 agonist ivuxolimab. This TCR came from an adult with an advanced solid tumor such as melanoma, head and neck, liver or kidney cancer. CDR3 in amino acids: CASSRGGAEITQYF. DNA for the CDR3: TGTGCTAGCAGCCGCGGGGGGGCCGAAATCACGCAGTATTTT.